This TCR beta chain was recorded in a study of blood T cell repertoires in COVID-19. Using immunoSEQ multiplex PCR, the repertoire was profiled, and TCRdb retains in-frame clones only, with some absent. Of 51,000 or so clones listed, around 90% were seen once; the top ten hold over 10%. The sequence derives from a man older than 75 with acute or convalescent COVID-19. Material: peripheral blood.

CDR3 residues: CASSPGLAGATQYF. The CDR3 nucleotides are TGTGCCAGCAGCCCGGGACTAGCGGGGGCTACGCAGTATTTT. This chain connects TRBV9 to TRBJ2-3; 14 bases agree with TRBD2. V lost 4 bases, J lost 8 bases, and 3 bases stayed unmatched. Germline loops: CDR1 SGDLS, CDR2 YYNGEE. The CDR3 is 14 residues long.